Presented here are 7 T cell receptor beta chains from one specimen sequenced in a study of blood T cell repertoires in COVID-19. Libraries were prepared by immunoSEQ multiplex PCR; TCRdb keeps only in-frame clonotypes and omits some of them. The sample consists of roughly 150,000 clones, about 80% of them appearing once. Specimen: PBMCs or T cells enriched from blood (not recorded which). The receptor source for this set is a woman aged 50 to 60 who had recovered from COVID-19.

The V call is TRBV2, the J call TRBJ1-1, with a weak D call TRBD1 (5 bases). CDR1 and CDR2 (germline): SNHLY, FYNNEI. The CDR3 spans 16 residues. Trimming removed 6 bases from V and 3 bases from J, with 20 bases in between. CDR3 nucleotide sequence: TGTGCCAGCAGCGCCCTCGAAGGGGCTGGGGACACTGAAGCTTTCTTT. Protein: CASSALEGAGDTEAFF.

The chain is built from TRBV7-9 and TRBJ2-2, with 7 bases identical to TRBD2. With 1 base clipped from V and 2 bases from J, the junction kept 7 bases outside the gene matches. The CDR3 has 17 amino acids. Germline V gene lookup returns CDR1 SEHNR and CDR2 FQNEAQ (reference sequence). The CDR3 reads CASSLGSSGDNTGELFF. The CDR3 bases are TGTGCCAGCAGCTTAGGGTCTAGCGGAGACAACACCGGGGAGCTGTTTTTT.

The rearrangement uses TRBV14 and TRBJ1-2; no clear D gene. The CDR3 has 13 residues. Germline V lookup: CDR1 SGHDN, CDR2 FVKESK. The germline V and J ends were trimmed by 1 base and 8 bases, with 11 bases remaining between them. The CDR3 sequence is CASSQGTWAGYTF. CDR3 coding DNA: TGTGCCAGCAGCCAAGGGACTTGGGCCGGCTACACCTTC.

This clone was observed a handful of times. The chain has TRBV3-1 (or the pseudogene TRBV3-2) and TRBJ1-2; D may be TRBD1 (6 bases). The CDR3 consists of 14 residues. Germline V CDR1 and CDR2: LGHDT, YNNKEL (reference sequence). V gave up 0 bases and J gave up 4 bases, with 9 bases separating them. CDR3 sequence: CASSQEDSFYGYTF. The CDR3 DNA reads as TGTGCCAGCAGCCAAGAGGACAGCTTCTATGGCTACACCTTC.

The sample holds a few counts of this clone. The chain couples TRBV7-6 to TRBJ2-6, with D possibly matching TRBD2 (6 bases). This CDR3 is 15 amino acids long. Looked up from germline, CDR1 is SGHVS and CDR2 is FNYEAQ. Trimming took 5 bases from V and 3 from J, leaving 11 bases between them. The CDR3 spells CASSPTGGGANVLTF. The CDR3 nucleotides read TGTGCCAGCAGCCCTACCGGGGGTGGGGCCAACGTCCTGACTTTC.

The rearrangement joins TRBV19 to TRBJ2-3, with a tentative D call TRBD2 (5 bases). Looked up from germline, CDR1 is LNHDA and CDR2 is SQIVND (reference sequence). V shed 3 bases and J shed 6 bases, with 13 bases lying between them. The CDR3 runs 14 residues. CDR3: CASSIERAADTQYF. The CDR3 DNA reads as TGTGCCAGTAGTATTGAGAGGGCGGCCGATACGCAGTATTTT. Full variable domain (outside the CDR3, taken from reference TRBV19 and TRBJ2-3): DGGITQSPKYLFRKEGQNVTLSCEQNLNHDAMYWYRQDPGQGLRLIYYSQIVNDFQKGDIAEGYSVSREKKESFPLTVTSAQKNPTAFYLCASSIERAADTQYFGPGTRLTVL.

The chain links TRBV5-4 to TRBJ2-3; a possible D gene is TRBD2 (6 bases). The CDR3 is 14 amino acids. From germline, CDR1 is SGHNT and CDR2 YYREEE (reference sequence). The germline V and J ends were trimmed by 4 bases and 1 base, with 10 bases remaining between them. This CDR3 is CASSGGTGTDTQYF. The CDR3 DNA is TGTGCCAGCAGCGGAGGGACTGGCACAGATACGCAGTATTTT.